This paragraph reports one TCR beta chain. This entry comes from a study of blood T cell repertoires in COVID-19. Only in-frame clones appear in the TCRdb table, and some are missing; sequencing was by immunoSEQ multiplex PCR. Of a few hundred thousand clones listed, around 83% were seen once; the top ten hold about 6.9%. The sequenced sample consisted of PBMCs or T cells enriched from blood (not recorded which). The TCR sequence derives from a woman aged 45-60 years who had been exposed to COVID-19.

CDR3 sequence reads: CASSYESGGGGEQFF. The CDR3 region has the DNA TGTGCCAGCAGTTACGAGAGCGGGGGGGGTGGTGAGCAGTTCTTC. The chain employs TRBV6-2 or TRBV6-3 and TRBJ2-1; 10 bases line up with TRBD2. CDR1 is MNHEY and CDR2 is SVGEGT in the germline V gene. Unmatched junction bases numbered 7, after V lost 2 bases and J lost 9 bases. This CDR3 has 15 amino acids.